This is a list of T cell receptor beta chains from one sample in a study of OX40 agonist ivuxolimab in advanced cancers. The repertoire was sequenced with immunoSEQ multiplex PCR; TCRdb's copy has only in-frame clones and lacks some. The data hold roughly 100,000 clones, with around 92% observed a single time. The specimen was CD4+ or CD8+ T cells sorted from blood, collected in a trial of the OX40 agonist ivuxolimab. The receptor set was obtained from an adult with an advanced solid tumor such as melanoma, head and neck, liver or kidney cancer. The conserved cysteine and the conserved F or W are not part of the CDR3 here. Some rows mark clone size as missing; the rest say once, few, many or name a class of expanded clone.

j_call v_call clone_size cdr3_aa
TRBJ2-7 TRBV6-6 NA ASSLGLAAYEQY
TRBJ2-3 TRBV16 NA ASSPGSDTQY
TRBJ1-2 TRBV19 NA ASTGQLTGPYYGYT
TRBJ1-6 TRBV6-5 NA ASSRTQHNSPLH
TRBJ1-1 TRBV5-1 few ASSLEGRRSF
TRBJ1-6 TRBV19 few ASSMGNSPLH
TRBJ1-1 TRBV28 NA ASSFRGFGNTEAF
TRBJ2-7 TRBV10-3 NA AISSQEPYEQY
TRBJ2-2 TRBV6-6 NA ASSRLASHTGELF
TRBJ1-5 TRBV18 NA ASSRTGDSNQPQH
TRBJ1-1 TRBV6-6 NA ASIRRMNTEAF
TRBJ1-2 TRBV7-2 NA ASSLELGTALNGYT
TRBJ1-2 TRBV19 NA ASNGGGGTDLYGYT
TRBJ2-7 TRBV5-6 NA AGSLGQGSEQY
TRBJ2-2 TRBV6-6 NA ASRVTYANTGELF
TRBJ1-5 TRBV28 once ASRRGQNQPQH
TRBJ2-7 TRBV27 few ATAPGTGVGRQY
TRBJ2-1 TRBV7-6 NA ASSLAGKTTYNEQF
TRBJ1-4 TRBV7-9 NA ASSQYRATNEKLF
TRBJ1-4 TRBV25-1 once ASSDLPNEKLF
TRBJ2-1 TRBV7-7 NA ASSLDGGDEQF
TRBJ2-2 TRBV5-1 NA ASRDSTNTGELF
TRBJ2-7 TRBV28 NA ASSITGIMSYEQY
TRBJ1-5 TRBV6-5 NA ASRRRQGFYQPQH
TRBJ1-5 TRBV19 few ASSIGQTYQPQH
TRBJ1-1 TRBV6-5 NA ASSYSAGNTEAF
TRBJ2-1 TRBV9 NA ASSVTGGEYNEQF
TRBJ1-5 TRBV10-3 NA AISEWGISNQPQH
TRBJ2-3 TRBV7-3 once ASSPRHTDTQY
TRBJ2-5 TRBV27 NA ASSLQTRETQY
TRBJ2-5 TRBV7-3 once ASSLSRTSLETQY
TRBJ2-7 TRBV28 NA ASSLYGRGFEQY
TRBJ2-7 TRBV28 NA ASSQSGTGAPEQY
TRBJ2-1 TRBV5-1 NA ASSDNSYNEQF
TRBJ1-1 TRBV6-5 NA ASTGVNTEAF
TRBJ2-5 TRBV5-4 NA ASSGRDTQRETQY
TRBJ2-1 TRBV10-2 once ASRGNNEQF
TRBJ1-6 TRBV5-1 NA ASSRDRSPNSPLH
TRBJ1-5 TRBV30 NA AGQGAPSNQPQH
TRBJ2-5 TRBV7-2 NA ASSRGLTQETQY
TRBJ2-1 TRBV19 NA ASSIARDRVYEQF
TRBJ2-3 TRBV5-1 NA ASSPPSTDTQY